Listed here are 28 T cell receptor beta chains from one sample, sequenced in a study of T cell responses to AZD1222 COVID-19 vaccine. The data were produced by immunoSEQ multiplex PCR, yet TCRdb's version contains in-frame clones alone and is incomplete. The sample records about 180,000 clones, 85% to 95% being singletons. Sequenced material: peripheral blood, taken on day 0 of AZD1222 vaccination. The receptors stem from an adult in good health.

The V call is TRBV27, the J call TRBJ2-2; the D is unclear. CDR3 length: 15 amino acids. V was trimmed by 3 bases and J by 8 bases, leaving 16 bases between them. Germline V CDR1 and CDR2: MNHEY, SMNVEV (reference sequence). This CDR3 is CASSLGPSPPGELFF. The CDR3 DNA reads TGTGCCAGCAGTTTGGGTCCGTCCCCTCCGGGGGAGCTGTTTTTT.

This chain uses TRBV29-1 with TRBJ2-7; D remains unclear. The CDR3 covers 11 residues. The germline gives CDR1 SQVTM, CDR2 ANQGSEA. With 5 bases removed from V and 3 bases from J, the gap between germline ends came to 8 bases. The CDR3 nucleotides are TGCAGCGTTCAGGAAGTCTACGAGCAGTACTTC. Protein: CSVQEVYEQYF.

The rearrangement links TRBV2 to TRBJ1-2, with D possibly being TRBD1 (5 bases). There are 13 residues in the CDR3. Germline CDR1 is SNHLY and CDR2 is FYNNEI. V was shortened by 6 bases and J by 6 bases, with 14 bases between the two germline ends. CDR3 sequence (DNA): TGTGCCAGCAGAGCGGGACCCTCAAATGGCTACACCTTC. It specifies CASRAGPSNGYTF. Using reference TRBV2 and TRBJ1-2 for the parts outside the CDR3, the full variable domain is EPEVTQTPSHQVTQMGQEVILRCVPISNHLYFYWYRQILGQKVEFLVSFYNNEISEKSEIFDDQFSVERPDGSNFTLKIRSTKLEDSAMYFCASRAGPSNGYTFGSGTRLTVV.

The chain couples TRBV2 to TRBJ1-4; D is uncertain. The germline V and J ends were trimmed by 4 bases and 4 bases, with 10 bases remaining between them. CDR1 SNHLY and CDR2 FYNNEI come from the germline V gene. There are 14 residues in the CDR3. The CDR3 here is CASSVERINEKLFF. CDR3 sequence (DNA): TGTGCCAGCAGTGTAGAGAGGATTAATGAAAAACTGTTTTTT. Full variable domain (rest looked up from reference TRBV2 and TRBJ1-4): EPEVTQTPSHQVTQMGQEVILRCVPISNHLYFYWYRQILGQKVEFLVSFYNNEISEKSEIFDDQFSVERPDGSNFTLKIRSTKLEDSAMYFCASSVERINEKLFFGSGTQLSVL.

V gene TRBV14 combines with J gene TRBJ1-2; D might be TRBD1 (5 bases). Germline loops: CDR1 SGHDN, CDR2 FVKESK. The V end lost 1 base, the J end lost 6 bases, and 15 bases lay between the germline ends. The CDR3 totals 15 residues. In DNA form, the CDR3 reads TGTGCCAGCAGCCAAGGGGGGAGCAGGGTTGATGGCTACACCTTC. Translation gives CASSQGGSRVDGYTF. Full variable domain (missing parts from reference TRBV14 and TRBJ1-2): EAGVTQFPSHSVIEKGQTVTLRCDPISGHDNLYWYRRVMGKEIKFLLHFVKESKQDESGMPNNRFLAERTGGTYSTLKVQPAELEDSGVYFCASSQGGSRVDGYTFGSGTRLTVV.

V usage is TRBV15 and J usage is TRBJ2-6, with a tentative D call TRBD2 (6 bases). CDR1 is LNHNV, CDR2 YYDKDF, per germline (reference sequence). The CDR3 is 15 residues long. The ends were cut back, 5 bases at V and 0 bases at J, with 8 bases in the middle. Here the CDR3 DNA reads TGTGCCACCAGCCAGACTAGCTCTGGGGCCAACGTCCTGACTTTC. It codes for CATSQTSSGANVLTF.

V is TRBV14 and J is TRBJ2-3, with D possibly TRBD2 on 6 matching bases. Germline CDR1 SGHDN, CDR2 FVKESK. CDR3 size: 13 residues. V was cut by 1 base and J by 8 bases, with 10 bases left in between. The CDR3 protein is CASSQGKGGTQYF. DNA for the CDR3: TGTGCCAGCAGCCAAGGAAAGGGAGGTACGCAGTATTTT. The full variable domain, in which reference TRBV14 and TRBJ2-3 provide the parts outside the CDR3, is EAGVTQFPSHSVIEKGQTVTLRCDPISGHDNLYWYRRVMGKEIKFLLHFVKESKQDESGMPNNRFLAERTGGTYSTLKVQPAELEDSGVYFCASSQGKGGTQYFGPGTRLTVL.

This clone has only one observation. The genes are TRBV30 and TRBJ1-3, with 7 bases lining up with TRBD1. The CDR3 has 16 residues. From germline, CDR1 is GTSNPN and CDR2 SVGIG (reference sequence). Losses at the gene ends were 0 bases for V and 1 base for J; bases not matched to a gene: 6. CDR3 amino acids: CAWSVAGGLSGNTIYF. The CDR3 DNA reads TGTGCCTGGAGTGTAGCAGGGGGGCTATCTGGAAACACCATATATTTT.

CDR3 nucleotides: TGTGCCAGTAGTATAGAGGTAGGATGGAGAAAGGGGGACGAGCAGTACTTC. Its translation: CASSIEVGWRKGDEQYF. This sequence joins TRBV19 and TRBJ2-7; possible D gene TRBD1, 6 bases. Trimming cost V 0 bases and J 5 bases, with 20 bases left between them. CDR1 is LNHDA, CDR2 SQIVND, per germline (reference sequence). The CDR3 has 17 residues. Variable domain in full (rest from reference TRBV19 and TRBJ2-7): DGGITQSPKYLFRKEGQNVTLSCEQNLNHDAMYWYRQDPGQGLRLIYYSQIVNDFQKGDIAEGYSVSREKKESFPLTVTSAQKNPTAFYLCASSIEVGWRKGDEQYFGPGTRLTVT.

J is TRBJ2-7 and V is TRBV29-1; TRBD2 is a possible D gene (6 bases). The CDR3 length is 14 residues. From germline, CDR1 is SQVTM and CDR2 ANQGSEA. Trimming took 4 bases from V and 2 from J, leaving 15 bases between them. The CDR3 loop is CSVGGRTNTYEQYF. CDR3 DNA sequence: TGCAGCGTTGGGGGCAGGACTAACACCTACGAGCAGTACTTC.

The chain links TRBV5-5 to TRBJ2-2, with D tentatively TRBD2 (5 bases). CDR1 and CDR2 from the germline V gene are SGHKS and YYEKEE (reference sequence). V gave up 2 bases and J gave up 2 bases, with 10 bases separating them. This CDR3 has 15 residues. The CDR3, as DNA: TGTGCCAGCAGCTTATTAGCGTTAAACACCGGGGAGCTGTTTTTT. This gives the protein CASSLLALNTGELFF.

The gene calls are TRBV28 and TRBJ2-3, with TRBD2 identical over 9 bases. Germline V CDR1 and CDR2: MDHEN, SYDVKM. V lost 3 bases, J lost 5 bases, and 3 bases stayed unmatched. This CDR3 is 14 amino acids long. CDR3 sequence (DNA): TGTGCCAGCAGTTTCGCGGGAGGGATAGATACGCAGTATTTT. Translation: CASSFAGGIDTQYF.

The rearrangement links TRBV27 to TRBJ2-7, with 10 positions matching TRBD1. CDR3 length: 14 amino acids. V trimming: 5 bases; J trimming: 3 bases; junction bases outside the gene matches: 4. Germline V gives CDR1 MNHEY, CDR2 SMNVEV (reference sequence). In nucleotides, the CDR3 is TGTGCCAGCAGTCGACGGACAGGGGGCTACGAGCAGTACTTC. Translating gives CASSRRTGGYEQYF.

This CDR3 is CASSPRTGELFF. The CDR3 DNA reads TGTGCCAGCAGCCCGAGGACCGGGGAGCTGTTTTTT. This sequence joins TRBV5-6 and TRBJ2-2; D is undetermined. The CDR3 is 12 residues long. The germline V gene has CDR1 SGHDT and CDR2 YYEEEE. V was shortened by 4 bases and J by 5 bases, with 6 bases between the two germline ends.

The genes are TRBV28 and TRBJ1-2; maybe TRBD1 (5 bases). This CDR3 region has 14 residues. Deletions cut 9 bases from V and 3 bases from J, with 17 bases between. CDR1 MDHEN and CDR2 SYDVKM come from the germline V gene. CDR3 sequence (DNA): TGTGCCAGTAACCGATTGGGGGGGGACTATGGCTACACCTTC. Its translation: CASNRLGGDYGYTF.

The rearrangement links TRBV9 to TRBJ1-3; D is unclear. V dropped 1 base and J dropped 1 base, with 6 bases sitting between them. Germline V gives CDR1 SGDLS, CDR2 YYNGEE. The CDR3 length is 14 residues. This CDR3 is CASSVLESGNTIYF. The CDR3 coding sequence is TGTGCCAGCAGCGTACTTGAATCTGGAAACACCATATATTTT.

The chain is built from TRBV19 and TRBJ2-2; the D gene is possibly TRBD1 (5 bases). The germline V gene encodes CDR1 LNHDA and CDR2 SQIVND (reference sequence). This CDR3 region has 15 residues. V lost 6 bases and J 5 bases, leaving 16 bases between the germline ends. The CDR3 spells CASRGWGADTGELFF. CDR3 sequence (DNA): TGTGCCAGTAGGGGGTGGGGCGCGGATACCGGGGAGCTGTTTTTT.

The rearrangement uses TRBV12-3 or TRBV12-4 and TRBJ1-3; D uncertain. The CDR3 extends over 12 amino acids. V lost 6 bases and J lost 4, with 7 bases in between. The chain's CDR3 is CASRLMGNTIYF. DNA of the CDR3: TGTGCCAGCAGACTGATGGGAAACACCATATATTTT.

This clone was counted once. This CDR3 is CASSLAESNYGYTF. The DNA of the CDR3 is TGTGCCAGCAGCTTAGCGGAGAGTAACTATGGCTACACCTTC. This chain links TRBV7-9 with TRBJ1-2; unclear D gene. CDR3 length equals 14 residues. Germline CDR1 is SEHNR and CDR2 is FQNEAQ (reference sequence). Trimming stripped 0 bases from V and 1 base from J, with 6 bases between.

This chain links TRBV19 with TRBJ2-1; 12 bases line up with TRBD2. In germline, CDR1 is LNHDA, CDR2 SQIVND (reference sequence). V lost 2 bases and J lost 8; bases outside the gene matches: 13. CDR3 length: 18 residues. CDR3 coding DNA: TGTGCCAGTAGTATATCCCCGACTAGCGGGAGCGTTTACCATGAGCAGTTCTTC. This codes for CASSISPTSGSVYHEQFF.

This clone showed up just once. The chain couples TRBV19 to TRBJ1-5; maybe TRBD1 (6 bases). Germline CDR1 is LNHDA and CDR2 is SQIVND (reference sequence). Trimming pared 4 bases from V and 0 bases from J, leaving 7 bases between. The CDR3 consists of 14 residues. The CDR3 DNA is TGTGCCAGTAGTACGGACAGTAGCAATCAGCCCCAGCATTTT. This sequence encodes CASSTDSSNQPQHF.

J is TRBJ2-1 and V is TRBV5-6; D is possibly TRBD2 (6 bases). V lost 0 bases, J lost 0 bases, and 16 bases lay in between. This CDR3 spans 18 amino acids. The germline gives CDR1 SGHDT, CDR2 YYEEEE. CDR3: CASSLEGGDFSSYNEQFF. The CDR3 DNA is TGTGCCAGCAGCTTGGAAGGAGGGGATTTTAGCTCCTACAATGAGCAGTTCTTC.

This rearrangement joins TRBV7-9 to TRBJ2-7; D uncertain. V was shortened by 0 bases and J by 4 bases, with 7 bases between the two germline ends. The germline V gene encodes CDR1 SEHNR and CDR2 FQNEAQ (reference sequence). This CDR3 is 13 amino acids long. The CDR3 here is CASSLAEGYEQYF. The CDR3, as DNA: TGTGCCAGCAGCTTAGCGGAAGGTTACGAGCAGTACTTC.

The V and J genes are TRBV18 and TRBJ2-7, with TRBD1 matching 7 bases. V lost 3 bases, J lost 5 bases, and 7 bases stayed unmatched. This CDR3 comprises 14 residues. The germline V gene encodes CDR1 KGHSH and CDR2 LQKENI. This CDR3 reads CASSPLQGSHEQYF. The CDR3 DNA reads TGTGCCAGCTCACCTTTACAGGGGAGCCACGAGCAGTACTTC.

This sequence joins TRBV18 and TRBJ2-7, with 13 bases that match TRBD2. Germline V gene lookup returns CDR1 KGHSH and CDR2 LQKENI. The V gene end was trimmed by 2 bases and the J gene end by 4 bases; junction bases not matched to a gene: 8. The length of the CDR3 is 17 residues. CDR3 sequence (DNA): TGTGCCAGCTCACCAGGGACTAGCGGGGAGTACGGGTACGAGCAGTACTTC. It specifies CASSPGTSGEYGYEQYF.

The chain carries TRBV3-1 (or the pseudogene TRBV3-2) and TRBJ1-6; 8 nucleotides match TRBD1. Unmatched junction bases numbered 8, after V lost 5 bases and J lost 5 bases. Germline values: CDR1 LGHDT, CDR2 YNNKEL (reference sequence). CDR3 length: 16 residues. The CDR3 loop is CASSNQGARNNSPLHF. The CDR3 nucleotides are TGTGCCAGCAGCAACCAGGGGGCGCGTAATAATTCACCCCTCCACTTT.

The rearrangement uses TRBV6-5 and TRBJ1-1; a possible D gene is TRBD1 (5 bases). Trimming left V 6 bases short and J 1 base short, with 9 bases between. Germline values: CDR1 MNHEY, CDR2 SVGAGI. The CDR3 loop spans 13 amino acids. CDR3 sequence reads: CASSNGQNTEAFF. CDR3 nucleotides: TGTGCCAGCAGCAACGGACAGAACACTGAAGCTTTCTTT.

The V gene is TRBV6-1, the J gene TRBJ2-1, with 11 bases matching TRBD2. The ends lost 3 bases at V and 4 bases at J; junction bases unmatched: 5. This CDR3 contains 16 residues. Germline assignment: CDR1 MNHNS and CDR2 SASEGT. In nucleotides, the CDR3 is TGTGCCAGCAGTGAGCCACTAGCGGGAGTGTACAATGAGCAGTTCTTC. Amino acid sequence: CASSEPLAGVYNEQFF.